The 18 T cell receptor beta chains reported below all come from one sample, sequenced in a study of control samples from healthy donors and cancer patients. Sequenced by immunoSEQ multiplex PCR; TCRdb stores in-frame clones only, minus some. The sample shows fewer than 300,000 clones, more than 65% of them seen only once. The sample consisted of PBMCs. These receptors were collected from a woman between 55 and 75 years old with lung cancer.

The chain links TRBV5-1 to TRBJ2-7, with 7 bases that match TRBD1. The CDR3 totals 14 residues. Unmatched junction bases numbered 4, after V lost 0 bases and J lost 4 bases. Germline V gives CDR1 SGHRS, CDR2 YFSETQ. The CDR3 sequence is CASSLEQGVYEQYF. CDR3 sequence (DNA): TGCGCCAGCAGCTTGGAGCAGGGGGTTTACGAGCAGTACTTC.

V and J are TRBV18 and TRBJ2-1, with a weak D call TRBD1 (6 bases). The germline gives CDR1 KGHSH, CDR2 LQKENI. The CDR3 sequence is 15 residues long. V was pared by 5 bases and J by 0 bases, with 11 bases between. DNA of the CDR3: TGTGCCAGCTCATTACCGGACAGCTCCTACAATGAGCAGTTCTTC. Translation: CASSLPDSSYNEQFF.

The table lists this clone with many counts. The J gene is TRBJ1-2, the V gene TRBV4-1, with 8 positions matching TRBD1. Germline trimming cut 1 base from V and 5 bases from J; bases unmatched to any gene: 9. Germline CDR1 and CDR2: MGHRA and YSYEKL. CDR3 size: 16 residues. The CDR3 DNA reads TGCGCCAGCAGCCAAGCGTCCGGGACAGGACTTTATGGCTACACCTTC. It specifies CASSQASGTGLYGYTF.

This chain joins TRBV3-1 (or the pseudogene TRBV3-2) and TRBJ2-2; 7 positions agree with TRBD2. CDR1 is LGHDT and CDR2 is YNNKEL in the germline V gene (reference sequence). V trimming: 3 bases; J trimming: 3 bases; junction bases outside the gene matches: 4. The CDR3 extends over 15 amino acids. The CDR3 reads CASSHWTRDTGELFF. In nucleotides, the CDR3 is TGTGCCAGCAGCCACTGGACTAGAGACACCGGGGAGCTGTTTTTT.

CDR3 residues: CASSLAPGQGVSPLHF. For the CDR3, the DNA is TGTGCCAGCAGCTTGGCTCCGGGACAGGGAGTTTCACCCCTCCACTTT. The rearrangement joins TRBV5-4 to TRBJ1-6; the match to TRBD1 covers 9 bases. The CDR3 length is 16 residues. V was clipped by 0 bases and J by 9 bases; unmatched bases: 7. Germline V gene sequence: CDR1 SGHNT, CDR2 YYREEE (reference sequence).

The chain carries TRBV4-1 and TRBJ1-1; D ambiguous. The germline V gene encodes CDR1 MGHRA and CDR2 YSYEKL. V was shortened by 1 base and J by 4 bases, with 7 bases between the two germline ends. CDR3 size: 13 residues. For the CDR3, the DNA is TGCGCCAGCAGCCAAGTTGAGTTCACTGAAGCTTTCTTT. Translation gives CASSQVEFTEAFF.

V and J are TRBV18 and TRBJ2-7, with 9 bases that match TRBD2. The CDR3 is 14 amino acids. Germline trimming cut 0 bases from V and 8 bases from J; bases unmatched to any gene: 5. Germline V lookup: CDR1 KGHSH, CDR2 LQKENI. CDR3 loop: CASSPPSGSGKQYF. CDR3 nucleotides: TGTGCCAGCTCACCACCTAGCGGGAGTGGGAAGCAGTACTTC.

The gene calls are TRBV27 and TRBJ1-5, with TRBD1 matching over 10 bases. The V gene end was trimmed by 1 base and the J gene end by 5 bases; junction bases not matched to a gene: 8. Germline-derived CDR1 and CDR2 are MNHEY and SMNVEV (reference sequence). The CDR3 is 17 amino acids. CDR3 amino acids: CASSLFGTGAQHQPQHF. In DNA, the CDR3 is TGTGCCAGCAGTTTATTCGGGACAGGGGCTCAACATCAGCCCCAGCATTTT.

The rearrangement joins TRBV10-3 to TRBJ2-3, with D possibly being TRBD1 (5 bases). CDR1 is ENHRY and CDR2 is SYGVKD in the germline V gene. This CDR3 contains 15 residues. With 8 bases removed from V and 3 bases from J, the gap between germline ends came to 18 bases. CDR3 amino acids: CAIAGQGIGTDTQYF. In DNA, the CDR3 is TGTGCCATCGCTGGGCAGGGAATTGGTACAGATACGCAGTATTTT.

The chain recombines TRBV9 with TRBJ2-2; D gene unclear. Looked up from germline, CDR1 is SGDLS and CDR2 is YYNGEE. V was trimmed by 4 bases and J by 4 bases, leaving 8 bases between them. The CDR3 extends over 13 amino acids. The CDR3 region is CASSHSSTGELFF. The CDR3 nucleotides read TGTGCCAGCAGCCACTCCAGCACCGGGGAGCTGTTTTTT. The complete variable domain, with remaining parts taken from reference TRBV9 and TRBJ2-2, reads DSGVTQTPKHLITATGQRVTLRCSPRSGDLSVYWYQQSLDQGLQFLIQYYNGEERAKGNILERFSAQQFPDLHSELNLSSLELGDSALYFCASSHSSTGELFFGEGSRLTVL.

The genes are TRBV7-9 and TRBJ1-6, with TRBD1 matching 10 bases. Trimming cost V 7 bases and J 9 bases; bases outside gene matches: 9. The CDR3 contains 15 residues. Per the germline V gene, CDR1 is SEHNR and CDR2 is FQNEAQ (reference sequence). Written as DNA, the CDR3 is TGTGCCAGCACCCGGCCGGGACAGGGGACTTCACCCCTCCACTTT. This sequence encodes CASTRPGQGTSPLHF.

The chain recombines TRBV2 with TRBJ2-7, with 7 bases identical to TRBD1. The length of the CDR3 is 13 residues. Germline V gene lookup returns CDR1 SNHLY and CDR2 FYNNEI. V was clipped by 7 bases and J by 4 bases; unmatched bases: 7. Here the CDR3 reads CASKGQQAYEQYF. In nucleotides, the CDR3 is TGTGCCAGCAAGGGACAGCAAGCTTACGAGCAGTACTTC.

The chain links TRBV27 to TRBJ1-5, with a tentative D call TRBD1 (5 bases). CDR1 is MNHEY and CDR2 is SMNVEV in the germline V gene (reference sequence). The CDR3 loop spans 15 amino acids. Between the trimmed V and J ends, which lost 0 bases and 5 bases, there was a span of 11 bases. In DNA form, the CDR3 reads TGTGCCAGCAGTTTATCGGGGCGGATCGATCAGCCCCAGCATTTT. It specifies CASSLSGRIDQPQHF.

This chain uses TRBV5-1 with TRBJ2-3, with 13 positions matching TRBD2. Germline trimming cut 4 bases from V and 5 bases from J; bases unmatched to any gene: 13. Germline CDR1 SGHRS, CDR2 YFSETQ. The length of the CDR3 is 18 residues. This CDR3 reads CASSKDAGLAGARDTQYF. The DNA for the CDR3 is TGCGCCAGCAGCAAGGACGCCGGACTAGCGGGAGCCAGAGATACGCAGTATTTT.

This chain uses TRBV30 with TRBJ2-2; no clear D. CDR1 GTSNPN and CDR2 SVGIG come from the germline V gene (reference sequence). The CDR3 length is 12 residues. V lost 4 bases, J lost 2 bases, and 5 bases lay in between. The CDR3 loop reads CAWTSNTGELFF. For the CDR3, the DNA is TGTGCCTGGACTTCAAACACCGGGGAGCTGTTTTTT.

A few counts support this clone. This chain connects TRBV7-9 to TRBJ1-4, with D possibly being TRBD1 (5 bases). This CDR3 is 16 amino acids long. The germline V gene encodes CDR1 SEHNR and CDR2 FQNEAQ (reference sequence). V was pared by 5 bases and J by 8 bases, with 21 bases between. The CDR3 reads CASSRNWGGVKEKLFF. The DNA of the CDR3 is TGTGCCAGCAGCCGCAACTGGGGCGGCGTGAAGGAAAAACTGTTTTTT.

This clone showed up just once. The chain recombines TRBV5-5 with TRBJ2-4; unclear D gene. The CDR3 runs to 14 residues. Trimming left V 0 bases short and J 0 bases short, with 4 bases between. Looked up from germline, CDR1 is SGHKS and CDR2 is YYEKEE (reference sequence). The CDR3 sequence: CASSLAAAKNIQYF. CDR3 nucleotides: TGTGCCAGCAGCTTGGCGGCAGCCAAAAACATTCAGTACTTC. Full variable domain (rest looked up from reference TRBV5-5 and TRBJ2-4): DAGVTQSPTHLIKTRGQQVTLRCSPISGHKSVSWYQQVLGQGPQFIFQYYEKEERGRGNFPDRFSARQFPNYSSELNVNALLLGDSALYLCASSLAAAKNIQYFGAGTRLSVL.

V usage is TRBV5-4 and J usage is TRBJ1-2; 7 nucleotides match TRBD1. The J segment lost 4 bases and the V segment lost 4 bases, leaving 4 bases of the junction unmatched. Looked up from germline, CDR1 is SGHNT and CDR2 is YYREEE (reference sequence). CDR3 length: 13 amino acids. CDR3: CASSPGQIYGYTF. CDR3 nucleotide sequence: TGTGCCAGCAGCCCGGGACAGATCTATGGCTACACCTTC.